A single sample gave rise to the 9 T cell receptor beta chains below, sequenced in a study of T cell repertoires in cytomegalovirus infection (dated by TCRdb to 2018 to 2020). Sequenced on an Illumina HiSeq 1500. TCRdb ran its own pipeline on the public reads, namely fastp trimming at Q25 and MiXCR clone calling, and kept in-frame beta chains. Rows with a matching CDR3 protein are joined into one entry that keeps the most common DNA and genes. The sample table holds 210,000 or so distinct CDR3 sequences, of which 6.5% were seen once. The ten biggest clones cover about 6% of the sample. The sequenced sample consisted of PBMCs. The origin of the receptors is a human donor in good health (CMV status not recorded). Some clones in this sample may be carry-over from other donors' samples.

This clonotype has at least ten counts. The chain uses TRBV6-1 and TRBJ2-2; D call uncertain. V shed 10 bases and J shed 1 base, with 10 bases lying between them. The CDR3 totals 13 residues. The germline CDR1 and CDR2 sequences are MNHNS and SASEGT. The CDR3, as DNA: TGTGCCACTTACCCGAGGAACACCGGGGAGCTGTTTTTT. This translates into CATYPRNTGELFF.

This clonotype was recorded at least ten times. The chain combines TRBV7-2 with TRBJ2-3; 11 bases are a match to TRBD2. Germline V gene data show CDR1 as SGHTA and CDR2 as FQGNSA. Losses at the gene ends were 2 bases for V and 1 base for J; bases not matched to a gene: 5. The CDR3 runs to 17 residues. DNA for the CDR3: TGTGCCAGCAGCTTAAGACTAGCGGGACCAGGCACAGATACGCAGTATTTT. Translation gives CASSLRLAGPGTDTQYF.

The J gene is TRBJ1-4, the V gene TRBV20-1; unclear D gene. Deletions cut 0 bases from V and 7 bases from J, with 12 bases between. Germline-derived CDR1 and CDR2 are DFQATT and SNEGSKA (reference sequence). The CDR3 has 14 residues. The CDR3 DNA is TGCAGTGCTAGAGATTACCAGGAGGGTGAAAAACTGTTTTTT. Its translation: CSARDYQEGEKLFF.

The table lists this clonotype with many counts. V is TRBV7-2 and J is TRBJ2-2, with 8 bases that match TRBD1. CDR3 length: 15 amino acids. CDR1 is SGHTA and CDR2 is FQGNSA in the germline V gene. Trimming at V came to 5 bases and at J to 1 base, leaving 3 bases not matched to a gene. The CDR3 sequence: CASSITGGNTGELFF. CDR3 nucleotides: TGTGCCAGCAGCATAACAGGGGGGAACACCGGGGAGCTGTTTTTT.

J is TRBJ2-5 and V is TRBV20-1; D gene unclear. The CDR3 has 13 residues. CDR1 is DFQATT, CDR2 SNEGSKA, per germline (reference sequence). Trimming removed 3 bases from V and 4 bases from J, with 12 bases in between. CDR3 in amino acids: CSASWVPGETQYF. DNA of the CDR3: TGCAGTGCTAGTTGGGTACCTGGAGAGACCCAGTACTTC.

This clonotype occurred many times. This sequence joins TRBV11-2 and TRBJ1-2; 9 bases agree with TRBD1. Germline CDR1 is SGHAT and CDR2 is FQNNGV. The CDR3 runs to 16 residues. The trim removed 1 base at V and 4 bases at J, leaving 7 bases unmatched. The CDR3 loop reads CASSLGGQGQRYGYTF. The CDR3 DNA follows: TGTGCCAGCAGCTTAGGGGGACAGGGCCAGCGCTATGGCTACACCTTC. Looking up the rest from reference TRBV11-2 and TRBJ1-2 gives the full variable domain: EAGVAQSPRYKIIEKRQSVAFWCNPISGHATLYWYQQILGQGPKLLIQFQNNGVVDDSQLPKDRFSAERLKGVDSTLKIQPAKLEDSAVYLCASSLGGQGQRYGYTFGSGTRLTVV.

This clonotype has just a few counts. J is TRBJ2-1 and V is TRBV28; perhaps D is TRBD1 or TRBD2 (5 bases each). V was cut by 4 bases and J by 8 bases, with 18 bases left in between. Germline loops: CDR1 MDHEN, CDR2 SYDVKM. The CDR3 spans 15 residues. As DNA, the CDR3 is TGTGCCAGCAGTTCATCGGGCCTGGGGGACGATGAGCAGTTCTTC. Encoded protein: CASSSSGLGDDEQFF.

This clonotype was counted ten times or more. The chain uses TRBV6-2 or TRBV6-3 and TRBJ2-3, with a tentative D call TRBD2 (5 bases). In germline, CDR1 is MNHEY, CDR2 SVGEGT. V was cut by 8 bases and J by 0 bases, with 9 bases left in between. CDR3 size: 13 residues. CDR3 protein: CASEGDSTDTQYF. The CDR3 bases are TGTGCCAGCGAGGGTGACAGCACAGATACGCAGTATTTT.

Notes on this clonotype: This sequence may be a read error, since a much larger clone differs from it by one base. V and J are TRBV28 and TRBJ2-5; D remains unclear. Germline values: CDR1 MDHEN, CDR2 SYDVKM. This CDR3 region has 12 residues. This CDR3 reads CAGSFSVETQYF. CDR3 bases: TGTGCCGGCAGTTTTTCGGTGGAGACCCAGTACTTC.